This T cell receptor (beta chain) comes out of a study of blood T cell repertoires in COVID-19. Profiled with immunoSEQ multiplex PCR; TCRdb holds only in-frame clones, not every one. This table has tens of thousands of clones, about 80% appearing once. From germline, CDR1 is SGHNT and CDR2 YYREEE (reference sequence). The CDR3 spans 14 residues. With 0 bases removed from V and 0 bases from J, the gap between germline ends came to 7 bases. This clone was found a few times. The gene calls are TRBV5-4 and TRBJ2-7; D is undetermined. The receptor comes from a human donor in a cohort sampled during active COVID-19. Sequences were obtained from peripheral blood. CDR3 DNA sequence: TGTGCCAGCAGCTTGGACCAGCGCTCCTACGAGCAGTACTTC. This encodes CASSLDQRSYEQYF.